A single sample gave rise to the 28 T cell receptor beta chains below, sequenced in a study of blood T cell repertoires in COVID-19. TCRdb's copy holds only in-frame clones and misses some; the assay was immunoSEQ multiplex PCR. This sample has approximately 260,000 clones, with 75% to 95% found just once. Sequenced material: PBMCs or T cells enriched from blood (not recorded which). These receptor sequences come from a woman between 18 and 29 years old who had recovered from COVID-19.

The chain joins TRBV14 to TRBJ2-1, with 7 positions matching TRBD1. The V gene end was trimmed by 1 base and the J gene end by 10 bases; junction bases not matched to a gene: 4. Germline lookup yields CDR1 SGHDN and CDR2 FVKESK. The CDR3 runs 13 residues. The CDR3: CASSQGPRGEQFF. The CDR3 DNA reads TGTGCCAGCAGCCAAGGACCCAGGGGGGAGCAGTTCTTC.

The chain employs TRBV9 and TRBJ1-2; D gene unclear. The CDR3 covers 13 residues. From germline, CDR1 is SGDLS and CDR2 YYNGEE. Trimming took 2 bases from V and 7 from J, leaving 12 bases between them. The DNA of the CDR3 is TGTGCCAGCAGCGTTTTGGAGGGATCTGGCTACACCTTC. It yields the protein CASSVLEGSGYTF.

The chain carries TRBV12-5 and TRBJ1-6; TRBD1 matches 9 bases. The CDR3 consists of 15 residues. Germline V gene data show CDR1 as LGHNT and CDR2 as FRNRAP. V shed 7 bases and J 6 bases; nucleotides not matched to a gene: 7. This chain's CDR3 is CASAKQGAINSPLHF. Here the CDR3 DNA reads TGTGCTAGTGCAAAACAGGGGGCCATTAATTCACCCCTCCACTTT.

V is TRBV28 and J is TRBJ2-7; 12 nucleotides line up with TRBD1. Germline CDR1 reads MDHEN; CDR2 reads SYDVKM. Trimming removed 6 bases from V and 9 bases from J; junction bases left unmatched: 6. The CDR3 runs 13 residues. Written as DNA, the CDR3 is TGTGCCAGCAGCCAGGGACAGGGGGCGATGCAGTACTTC. As protein: CASSQGQGAMQYF.

V usage is TRBV19 and J usage is TRBJ1-4, with D possibly TRBD1 on 6 matching bases. In germline, CDR1 is LNHDA, CDR2 SQIVND (reference sequence). This CDR3 has 16 residues. Trimming removed 6 bases at V and 6 bases at J, with 20 bases between. The CDR3, as DNA: TGTGCCAGTAGACGAAGCAGGGGTCCGGGTGATGAAAAACTGTTTTTT. Amino acid sequence: CASRRSRGPGDEKLFF.

This chain links TRBV5-1 with TRBJ2-7; possibly TRBD1 for D (6 bases). Germline lookup yields CDR1 SGHRS and CDR2 YFSETQ. CDR3 length: 15 residues. V lost 0 bases and J 4 bases, leaving 14 bases between the germline ends. In DNA form, the CDR3 reads TGCGCCAGCAGCTTGGGGGGGCGCTTAGTGTACGAGCAGTACTTC. Its protein is CASSLGGRLVYEQYF. The whole variable domain, remainder taken from reference TRBV5-1 and TRBJ2-7, is KAGVTQTPRYLIKTRGQQVTLSCSPISGHRSVSWYQQTPGQGLQFLFEYFSETQRNKGNFPGRFSGRQFSNSRSEMNVSTLELGDSALYLCASSLGGRLVYEQYFGPGTRLTVT.

CDR3 sequence reads: CASSLTTGRYEQYF. The DNA of the CDR3 is TGCGCCAGCAGCCTAACGACAGGGAGATACGAGCAGTACTTC. This chain connects TRBV4-1 to TRBJ2-7; TRBD1 aligns across 7 bases. Germline V gene sequence: CDR1 MGHRA, CDR2 YSYEKL. With 4 bases clipped from V and 4 bases from J, the junction kept 7 bases outside the gene matches. This CDR3 has 14 amino acids.

This chain uses TRBV5-1 with TRBJ2-3; TRBD2 agrees at 8 bases. The CDR3 sequence is 16 residues long. The germline CDR1 and CDR2 sequences are SGHRS and YFSETQ. J gave up 2 bases and V 4 bases, and 9 bases lay outside the gene matches. CDR3: CASSRRSGGSTDTQYF. CDR3 DNA: TGCGCCAGCAGCCGCCGGAGCGGGGGATCCACAGATACGCAGTATTTT. Complete variable domain (other parts from reference TRBV5-1 and TRBJ2-3): KAGVTQTPRYLIKTRGQQVTLSCSPISGHRSVSWYQQTPGQGLQFLFEYFSETQRNKGNFPGRFSGRQFSNSRSEMNVSTLELGDSALYLCASSRRSGGSTDTQYFGPGTRLTVL.

This clone was seen just once. The chain uses TRBV4-2 and TRBJ2-1; 9 nucleotides agree with TRBD1. CDR1 and CDR2 (germline): LGHNA, YNFKEQ. CDR3 length equals 17 residues. V was clipped by 2 bases and J by 7 bases; unmatched bases: 12. DNA for the CDR3: TGTGCCAGCAGCCAATCGTTCCGGACAGGGGCGAGTAATGAGCAGTTCTTC. It translates to CASSQSFRTGASNEQFF.

The chain joins TRBV28 to TRBJ1-1; possibly TRBD1 for D (5 bases). The CDR3 runs to 14 residues. Germline V gene sequence: CDR1 MDHEN, CDR2 SYDVKM. Trimming removed 3 bases at V and 0 bases at J, with 8 bases between. In DNA form, the CDR3 reads TGTGCCAGCAGTTTCGGAGGGGTGAACACTGAAGCTTTCTTT. This translates into CASSFGGVNTEAFF.

The chain recombines TRBV5-4 with TRBJ1-6; the match to TRBD1 covers 7 bases. The length of the CDR3 is 14 residues. Germline assignment: CDR1 SGHNT and CDR2 YYREEE (reference sequence). V lost 5 bases, J lost 9 bases, and 8 bases stayed unmatched. The DNA for the CDR3 is TGTGCCAGCAGGGGAGACAGGGCAGCTTCACCCCTCCACTTT. Translating it yields CASRGDRAASPLHF.

V and J are TRBV3-1 (or the pseudogene TRBV3-2) and TRBJ1-1; 9 bases line up with TRBD1. Germline V gene sequence: CDR1 LGHDT, CDR2 YNNKEL (reference sequence). V lost 6 bases, J lost 4 bases, and 6 bases stayed unmatched. The CDR3 has 14 amino acids. DNA of the CDR3: TGTGCCAGCAGTACAGGGGGCGTGATCACTGAAGCTTTCTTT. Translating gives CASSTGGVITEAFF.

This rearrangement joins TRBV16 to TRBJ1-2; 9 nucleotides match TRBD1. Germline CDR1 KGHSY, CDR2 FQNENV. CDR3 length: 15 amino acids. V gave up 5 bases and J gave up 4 bases; unmatched junction bases: 8. CDR3 amino acids: CASSNRDRVFYGYTF. The CDR3 DNA sequence: TGTGCCAGCAGCAACCGGGACAGGGTTTTCTATGGCTACACCTTC. The whole variable domain, filled in from reference TRBV16 and TRBJ1-2, reads GEEVAQTPKHLVRGEGQKAKLYCAPIKGHSYVFWYQQVLKNEFKFLISFQNENVFDETGMPKERFSAKCLPNSPCSLEIQATKLEDSAVYFCASSNRDRVFYGYTFGSGTRLTVV.

This sequence joins TRBV5-1 and TRBJ1-6, with TRBD1 as a possible D gene (6 bases). In germline, CDR1 is SGHRS, CDR2 YFSETQ. The CDR3 runs 14 residues. Trimming took off 5 bases at V and 7 bases at J, with 13 bases between the two ends. In nucleotides, the CDR3 is TGCGCCAGCAGTGGGGGCCTGGTGAATTCACCCCTCCACTTT. It is translated as CASSGGLVNSPLHF.

The J gene is TRBJ1-6, the V gene TRBV19; D not resolved. The CDR3 consists of 13 residues. Trimming pared 1 base from V and 13 bases from J, leaving 11 bases between. Per germline, CDR1 LNHDA and CDR2 SQIVND (reference sequence). This chain's CDR3 is CASSIGPRGPLHF. Written as DNA, the CDR3 is TGTGCCAGTAGTATAGGTCCCCGAGGGCCCCTCCACTTT.

The chain combines TRBV10-3 with TRBJ1-2, with a weak D call TRBD1 (6 bases). Germline V gene lookup returns CDR1 ENHRY and CDR2 SYGVKD. The CDR3 covers 16 residues. Trimming removed 6 bases at V and 1 base at J, with 18 bases between. The CDR3 DNA follows: TGTGCCATCAGCCACCTGGACAGAGATATTAACTATGGCTACACCTTC. As protein: CAISHLDRDINYGYTF.

The chain combines TRBV12-3 or TRBV12-4 with TRBJ2-7; D uncertain. The CDR3 contains 12 residues. V was shortened by 3 bases and J by 4 bases, with 7 bases between the two germline ends. CDR3 in amino acids: CASSLVAYEQYF. DNA for the CDR3: TGTGCCAGCAGTTTGGTAGCTTACGAGCAGTACTTC.

This rearrangement joins TRBV27 to TRBJ1-5, with a tentative D call TRBD1 (5 bases). Trimming took off 2 bases at V and 9 bases at J, with 17 bases between the two ends. Per the germline V gene, CDR1 is MNHEY and CDR2 is SMNVEV (reference sequence). CDR3 length: 15 amino acids. CDR3 protein: CASSLKWDGRWPQHF. In nucleotides, the CDR3 is TGTGCCAGCAGTTTAAAGTGGGACGGGAGATGGCCCCAGCATTTT.

This rearrangement joins TRBV18 to TRBJ1-5, with D hard to call. Germline loops: CDR1 KGHSH, CDR2 LQKENI. CDR3 length equals 12 residues. With 3 bases removed from V and 6 bases from J, the gap between germline ends came to 6 bases. DNA of the CDR3: TGTGCCAGCTCACCCCCGGGTCAGCCCCAGCATTTT. Its translation is CASSPPGQPQHF.

J is TRBJ2-7 and V is TRBV27; 9 nucleotides match TRBD2. The CDR3 totals 14 residues. The germline gives CDR1 MNHEY, CDR2 SMNVEV (reference sequence). With 3 bases clipped from V and 3 bases from J, the junction kept 3 bases outside the gene matches. This chain's CDR3 is CASSLRGGLYEQYF. CDR3 DNA sequence: TGTGCCAGCAGTTTGCGGGGGGGGCTCTACGAGCAGTACTTC.

The chain employs TRBV9 and TRBJ1-4; no firm D call. CDR1 SGDLS and CDR2 YYNGEE come from the germline V gene. V was cut by 4 bases and J by 8 bases, with 21 bases left in between. The CDR3 spans 16 residues. This CDR3 reads CASSPGKGRGWEKLFF. CDR3 nucleotide sequence: TGTGCCAGCAGCCCGGGGAAGGGCAGAGGGTGGGAAAAACTGTTTTTT.

This clone appeared a single time. V and J are TRBV19 and TRBJ2-1; 13 bases match TRBD2. V was pared by 4 bases and J by 9 bases, with 6 bases of the junction left unmatched. The germline gives CDR1 LNHDA, CDR2 SQIVND (reference sequence). The CDR3 consists of 15 residues. The DNA for the CDR3 is TGTGCCAGTAGTACCGGGACTAGCGGGAACTTTGAGCAGTTCTTC. This translates into CASSTGTSGNFEQFF.

This sequence joins TRBV4-1 and TRBJ2-3, with TRBD2 matching over 10 bases. V shed 1 base, J shed 8 bases, and the junction held 6 bases outside the gene matches. This CDR3 is 15 amino acids long. Germline V CDR1 and CDR2: MGHRA, YSYEKL. CDR3 in DNA: TGCGCCAGCAGCCAAGTAGGAGCGGGGGGGATTACGCAGTATTTT. Translation: CASSQVGAGGITQYF.

The CDR3 DNA follows: TGCGCCAGCAGCTTGGCAGGGGCCCGAAGGGGGGAGACCCAGTACTTC. As protein: CASSLAGARRGETQYF. This chain joins TRBV5-1 and TRBJ2-5, with D perhaps matching TRBD1 (6 bases). CDR1 SGHRS and CDR2 YFSETQ come from the germline V gene. Trimming cost V 0 bases and J 5 bases, with 17 bases left between them. CDR3 length: 16 amino acids.

This clone has a count of ten or more. The genes are TRBV29-1 and TRBJ1-2, with a weak D call TRBD1 (5 bases). The V and J ends lost 1 base and 7 bases respectively, with 13 bases between them. The CDR3 is made up of 13 amino acids. Per the germline V gene, CDR1 is SQVTM and CDR2 is ANQGSEA. The CDR3 region is CSVEAWSGLGYTF. The CDR3 DNA follows: TGCAGCGTTGAAGCTTGGTCAGGGCTTGGCTACACCTTC.

The chain uses TRBV4-1 and TRBJ2-7; D is perhaps TRBD1 (6 bases). The CDR3 contains 14 residues. The germline V gene encodes CDR1 MGHRA and CDR2 YSYEKL. Trimming stripped 0 bases from V and 3 bases from J, with 9 bases between. The CDR3 is CASSQDQGFYEQYF. The CDR3 nucleotides are TGCGCCAGCAGCCAAGATCAGGGGTTCTACGAGCAGTACTTC.

CDR3 DNA sequence: TGCGCCAGCAGCTTCGGACAGGGGGACGGGGAGCTGTTTTTT. Encoded protein: CASSFGQGDGELFF. The chain has TRBV5-1 and TRBJ2-2; TRBD1 matches 10 bases. CDR1 and CDR2 (germline): SGHRS, YFSETQ. The length of the CDR3 is 14 residues. The V and J ends lost 2 bases and 7 bases, in that order; junction bases with no gene match: 2.

The CDR3 loop reads CASSSERGRANEKLFF. As DNA, the CDR3 is TGTGCCAGCAGCTCCGAGAGGGGGCGGGCTAATGAAAAACTGTTTTTT. This chain joins TRBV13 and TRBJ1-4; 7 positions match TRBD1. J lost 3 bases, V lost 4 bases, and 8 bases had no gene match. This CDR3 is built from 16 residues. Germline assignment: CDR1 PRHDT and CDR2 FYEKMQ (reference sequence).